The 9 T cell receptor beta chains given below trace back to one sample, sequenced in a study of blood T cell repertoires in COVID-19. Clones were read by immunoSEQ multiplex PCR, and TCRdb kept only the in-frame ones, dropping some. The data contain roughly 330,000 clones, around 86% of them seen just once; the ten biggest clones take up approximately 1.5%. Sequenced: peripheral blood. The receptor set was obtained from a woman between 50 and 59 years old with acute or convalescent COVID-19.

The genes are TRBV10-3 and TRBJ2-7; 10 positions agree with TRBD1. V shed 5 bases and J 2 bases; nucleotides not matched to a gene: 9. Germline V gene lookup returns CDR1 ENHRY and CDR2 SYGVKD. The CDR3 runs 16 residues. The CDR3 loop reads CAISTSGTGAPYEQYF. The CDR3 DNA follows: TGTGCCATCAGTACCTCCGGGACAGGGGCTCCCTACGAGCAGTACTTC.

The chain employs TRBV5-1 and TRBJ2-5; no clear D gene. The V and J ends lost 0 bases and 0 bases respectively, with 6 bases between them. The CDR3 totals 14 residues. Per germline, CDR1 SGHRS and CDR2 YFSETQ. CDR3 nucleotide sequence: TGCGCCAGCAGCTTGGTGGGCGACCAAGAGACCCAGTACTTC. Its translation: CASSLVGDQETQYF. The full variable domain, with the rest looked up from reference TRBV5-1 and TRBJ2-5, is KAGVTQTPRYLIKTRGQQVTLSCSPISGHRSVSWYQQTPGQGLQFLFEYFSETQRNKGNFPGRFSGRQFSNSRSEMNVSTLELGDSALYLCASSLVGDQETQYFGPGTRLLVL.

The chain couples TRBV19 to TRBJ2-2; TRBD1 aligns across 9 bases. The junction had 7 bases not matched to a gene; V was cut back by 9 bases and J by 5 bases. The germline CDR1 and CDR2 sequences are LNHDA and SQIVND (reference sequence). This CDR3 has 14 amino acids. CDR3: CASDVQGATGELFF. CDR3 in DNA: TGTGCCAGCGACGTACAGGGGGCAACCGGGGAGCTGTTTTTT.

This chain links TRBV2 with TRBJ2-2; maybe TRBD2 (6 bases). Looked up from germline, CDR1 is SNHLY and CDR2 is FYNNEI. The CDR3 loop spans 14 amino acids. V shed 5 bases and J shed 5 bases, with 12 bases lying between them. CDR3 bases: TGTGCCAGCAGTCCCGGGAGCCCGACCGGGGAGCTGTTTTTT. It encodes CASSPGSPTGELFF.

This chain connects TRBV25-1 to TRBJ1-6; tentative D call: TRBD1 (6 bases). Germline-derived CDR1 and CDR2 are MGHDK and SYGVNS. V dropped 0 bases and J dropped 9 bases, with 9 bases sitting between them. This CDR3 comprises 14 residues. The CDR3 protein is CASSEYTGISPLHF. In DNA, the CDR3 is TGTGCCAGCAGTGAATACACAGGGATTTCACCCCTCCACTTT.

The chain links TRBV11-2 to TRBJ1-4, with D perhaps TRBD1 (5 bases). CDR3 size: 13 residues. Trimming took off 5 bases at V and 7 bases at J, with 11 bases between the two ends. CDR1 is SGHAT and CDR2 is FQNNGV in the germline V gene. In DNA form, the CDR3 reads TGTGCCAGCAGCCGCTCAGGGTCTGAAAAACTGTTTTTT. Its protein product is CASSRSGSEKLFF.

This clone came up once. J is TRBJ1-2 and V is TRBV28, with a possible D match to TRBD1 (6 bases). The CDR3 totals 14 residues. Germline CDR1 MDHEN, CDR2 SYDVKM. V lost 4 bases and J 4 bases, leaving 13 bases between the germline ends. The CDR3 loop reads CASSSTGLGYGYTF. CDR3 sequence (DNA): TGTGCCAGCAGTTCGACAGGTCTGGGCTATGGCTACACCTTC.

On this clone: This sample also contains other DNA sequences that code for the same CDR3. The rearrangement links TRBV7-9 to TRBJ1-5, with TRBD1 matching over 8 bases. Germline V gives CDR1 SEHNR, CDR2 FQNEAQ (reference sequence). This CDR3 contains 15 residues. The junction had 3 bases not matched to a gene; V was cut back by 1 base and J by 4 bases. CDR3 nucleotides: TGTGCCAGCAGCTTAGACAGGGGGTATAATCAGCCCCAGCATTTT. Encoded protein: CASSLDRGYNQPQHF.

The rearrangement uses TRBV7-6 and TRBJ1-6; 7 bases align to TRBD1. Losses at the gene ends were 5 bases for V and 7 bases for J; bases not matched to a gene: 8. This CDR3 comprises 15 residues. Germline V lookup: CDR1 SGHVS, CDR2 FNYEAQ. The CDR3 loop reads CASSVRDSRNSPLHF. Written as DNA, the CDR3 is TGTGCCAGCAGCGTGAGGGACAGTAGAAATTCACCCCTCCACTTT.